This entry concerns a single TCR beta chain. In the same sample, other DNA sequences code for this CDR3. Profiling relied on immunoSEQ multiplex PCR, and the TCRdb table lists in-frame clones only, not all of them. This table has some 130,000 clones, roughly 92% appearing once. Germline CDR1 is SQVTM and CDR2 is ANQGSEA. This CDR3 region has 14 residues. The V and J ends lost 2 bases and 6 bases, in that order; junction bases with no gene match: 5. These data originate in a study of control samples from healthy donors and cancer patients. V usage is TRBV29-1 and J usage is TRBJ1-5; 9 nucleotides match TRBD1. Material: blood. This TCR was sampled from a man younger than 40 in good health. The CDR3 protein is CSVETGGAGQPQHF. The CDR3, as DNA: TGCAGCGTTGAAACAGGGGGCGCGGGTCAGCCCCAGCATTTT. The full variable domain, in which reference TRBV29-1 and TRBJ1-5 provide the parts outside the CDR3, is SAVISQKPSRDICQRGTSLTIQCQVDSQVTMMFWYRQQPGQSLTLIATANQGSEATYESGFVIDKFPISRPNLTFSTLTVSNMSPEDSSIYLCSVETGGAGQPQHFGDGTRLSIL.